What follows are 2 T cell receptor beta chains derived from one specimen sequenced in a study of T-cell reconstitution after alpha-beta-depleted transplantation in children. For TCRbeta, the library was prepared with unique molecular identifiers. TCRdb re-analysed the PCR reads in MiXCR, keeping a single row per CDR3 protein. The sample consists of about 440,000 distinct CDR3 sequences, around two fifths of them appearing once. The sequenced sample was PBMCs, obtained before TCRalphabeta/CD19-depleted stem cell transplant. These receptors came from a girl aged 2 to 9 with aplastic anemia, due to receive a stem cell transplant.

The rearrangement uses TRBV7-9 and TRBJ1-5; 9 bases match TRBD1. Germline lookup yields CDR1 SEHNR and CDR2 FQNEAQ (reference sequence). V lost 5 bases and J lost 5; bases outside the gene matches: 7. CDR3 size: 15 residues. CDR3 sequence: CASSLGTGRHQPQHF. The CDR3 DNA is TGTGCCAGCAGCCTAGGGACAGGGAGGCATCAGCCCCAGCATTTT.

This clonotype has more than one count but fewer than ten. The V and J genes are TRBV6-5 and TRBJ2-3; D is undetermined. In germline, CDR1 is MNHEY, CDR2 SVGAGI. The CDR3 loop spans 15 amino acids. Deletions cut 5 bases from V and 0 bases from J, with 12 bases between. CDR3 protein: CASSLVGTSTDTQYF. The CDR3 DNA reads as TGTGCCAGCAGTCTAGTCGGTACAAGCACAGATACGCAGTATTTT.